Listed below are T cell receptor beta chains from one sample, sequenced in a study of cytotoxic CD8 clonotypes in ibrutinib-treated CLL. Repertoires were generated with immunoSEQ multiplex PCR, while TCRdb's copy carries only in-frame clones and drops some. The sample shows about 140,000 clones, around 77% of them seen only once. The source was PBMCs, collected after 12 months of ibrutinib treatment. These receptors were obtained from a human donor with chronic lymphocytic leukemia. Each CDR3 is given with its conserved first and last residue. The order of the fields is CDR3 protein, CDR3 DNA, V gene, D gene, clone size, J gene. D genes are given only for firm matches. Size values are once, few and many counts, or a class for expanded clones, and some rows have none.

cdr3_aa: CAFWEGAGDNEQFF
cdr3_nt: TGTGCCTTCTGGGAGGGGGCCGGGGACAATGAGCAGTTCTTC
v_call: TRBV30
d_call: .
clone_size: .
j_call: TRBJ2-1

cdr3_aa: CASKGGGRTEAFF
cdr3_nt: TGTGCCAGCAAGGGGGGCGGTCGGACTGAAGCTTTCTTT
v_call: TRBV6-5
d_call: .
clone_size: .
j_call: TRBJ1-1

cdr3_aa: CASSVIGTSGTGELFF
cdr3_nt: TGTGCCAGCAGCGTGATAGGGACTAGCGGCACCGGGGAGCTGTTTTTT
v_call: TRBV9
d_call: TRBD2
clone_size: .
j_call: TRBJ2-2

cdr3_aa: CASSYWTGGLETQYF
cdr3_nt: TGTGCCAGCAGTTATTGGACAGGGGGCCTAGAGACCCAGTACTTC
v_call: TRBV6-5
d_call: TRBD1
clone_size: .
j_call: TRBJ2-5

cdr3_aa: CASSEFSGPGRLRAQYF
cdr3_nt: TGTGCCAGCAGCGAATTCTCGGGTCCGGGACGACTACGGGCGCAGTACTTC
v_call: TRBV21-1
d_call: .
clone_size: .
j_call: TRBJ2-7

cdr3_aa: CAWSPPGRGNTIYF
cdr3_nt: TGTGCCTGGAGTCCCCCGGGACGCGGAAACACCATATATTTT
v_call: TRBV30
d_call: .
clone_size: few
j_call: TRBJ1-3

cdr3_aa: CASSVRGLADTYEQYF
cdr3_nt: TGCGCCAGCAGTGTGCGGGGGCTAGCGGATACCTACGAGCAGTACTTC
v_call: TRBV10-1
d_call: .
clone_size: .
j_call: TRBJ2-7

cdr3_aa: CASQGLAGYEQYF
cdr3_nt: TGTGCCAGCCAGGGACTAGCGGGCTACGAGCAGTACTTC
v_call: TRBV7-2
d_call: TRBD2
clone_size: .
j_call: TRBJ2-7

cdr3_aa: CASSLGPSGNTIYF
cdr3_nt: TGTGCCAGCAGTTTGGGCCCCAGTGGAAACACCATATATTTT
v_call: TRBV27
d_call: .
clone_size: .
j_call: TRBJ1-3

cdr3_aa: CASSLPGQSSYNEQFF
cdr3_nt: TGTGCCAGCAGCCTACCGGGACAGTCCTCCTACAATGAGCAGTTCTTC
v_call: TRBV5-8
d_call: TRBD1
clone_size: .
j_call: TRBJ2-1

cdr3_aa: CSARGPGELFF
cdr3_nt: TGCAGTGCTAGGGGGCCCGGGGAGCTGTTTTTT
v_call: TRBV20-1
d_call: .
clone_size: .
j_call: TRBJ2-2

cdr3_aa: CASSNGPDYGYTF
cdr3_nt: TGTGCCAGTAGTAATGGGCCAGACTATGGCTACACCTTC
v_call: TRBV19
d_call: .
clone_size: .
j_call: TRBJ1-2

cdr3_aa: CSVVGLGGIEQYF
cdr3_nt: TGCAGCGTTGTAGGCCTTGGGGGCATCGAGCAGTACTTC
v_call: TRBV29-1
d_call: .
clone_size: few
j_call: TRBJ2-7

cdr3_aa: CATSRGGGGGTQYF
cdr3_nt: TGTGCCACCAGCAGAGGGGGCGGAGGTGGTACGCAGTATTTT
v_call: TRBV15
d_call: .
clone_size: .
j_call: TRBJ2-3

cdr3_aa: CASTPWAGSGTEAFF
cdr3_nt: TGTGCCAGCACCCCCTGGGCAGGGTCGGGCACTGAAGCTTTCTTT
v_call: TRBV7-2
d_call: .
clone_size: once
j_call: TRBJ1-1

cdr3_aa: CASSLRGSGANVLTF
cdr3_nt: TGCGCCAGCAGCCTGCGGGGCTCTGGGGCCAACGTCCTGACTTTC
v_call: TRBV5-1
d_call: .
clone_size: .
j_call: TRBJ2-6

cdr3_aa: CASSVARDRLNYGYTF
cdr3_nt: TGTGCCAGCAGCGTAGCCCGGGACAGGCTGAACTATGGCTACACCTTC
v_call: TRBV9
d_call: TRBD1
clone_size: .
j_call: TRBJ1-2

cdr3_aa: CASSYSRSGANVLTF
cdr3_nt: TGTGCCAGCAGTTACTCGAGGTCTGGGGCCAACGTCCTGACTTTC
v_call: TRBV6-5
d_call: .
clone_size: .
j_call: TRBJ2-6

cdr3_aa: CASAGQVSSYEQYF
cdr3_nt: TGTGCCAGCGCGGGCCAGGTTAGCTCCTACGAGCAGTACTTC
v_call: TRBV28
d_call: .
clone_size: .
j_call: TRBJ2-7

cdr3_aa: CASSLDPRDTQYF
cdr3_nt: TGCGCCAGCAGCTTGGACCCCAGGGATACGCAGTATTTT
v_call: TRBV5-1
d_call: .
clone_size: many
j_call: TRBJ2-3

cdr3_aa: CASSSGQQPQHF
cdr3_nt: TGTGCCAGCAGTTCCGGACAGCAGCCCCAGCATTTT
v_call: TRBV28
d_call: .
clone_size: .
j_call: TRBJ1-5

cdr3_aa: CASSQGLAGGTDTQYF
cdr3_nt: TGCGCCAGCAGCCAAGGTCTAGCGGGAGGCACAGATACGCAGTATTTT
v_call: TRBV4-3
d_call: TRBD2
clone_size: .
j_call: TRBJ2-3

cdr3_aa: CASSSGLAVWDEQFF
cdr3_nt: TGTGCCAGCAGTTCCGGACTAGCGGTGTGGGATGAGCAGTTCTTC
v_call: TRBV27
d_call: TRBD2
clone_size: once
j_call: TRBJ2-1

cdr3_aa: CASSPPGQGYGYTF
cdr3_nt: TGTGCCAGCAGTCCCCCCGGACAGGGCTATGGCTACACCTTC
v_call: TRBV6-5
d_call: TRBD1
clone_size: .
j_call: TRBJ1-2

cdr3_aa: CSVGTGGTEAFF
cdr3_nt: TGCAGCGTTGGGACAGGGGGCACTGAAGCTTTCTTT
v_call: TRBV29-1
d_call: TRBD1
clone_size: .
j_call: TRBJ1-1

cdr3_aa: CASSGGGQPQHF
cdr3_nt: TGTGCCAGCTCCGGTGGGGGTCAGCCCCAGCATTTT
v_call: TRBV27
d_call: .
clone_size: .
j_call: TRBJ1-5

cdr3_aa: CASSLAVGSRETQYF
cdr3_nt: TGCGCCAGCAGCTTGGCCGTAGGATCTCGAGAGACCCAGTACTTC
v_call: TRBV5-1
d_call: .
clone_size: .
j_call: TRBJ2-5

cdr3_aa: CASSFGPGYEQYF
cdr3_nt: TGTGCCAGCAGTTTCGGCCCGGGCTACGAGCAGTACTTC
v_call: TRBV27
d_call: .
clone_size: .
j_call: TRBJ2-7

cdr3_aa: CASSYGGQSALSYNEQFF
cdr3_nt: TGTGCCAGCAGTTATGGCGGACAGAGTGCCCTCTCCTACAATGAGCAGTTCTTC
v_call: TRBV27
d_call: .
clone_size: .
j_call: TRBJ2-1

cdr3_aa: CASSPNRGLGENIQYF
cdr3_nt: TGTGCCAGCAGTCCGAACAGGGGCCTAGGTGAAAACATTCAGTACTTC
v_call: TRBV6-6
d_call: TRBD1
clone_size: .
j_call: TRBJ2-4

cdr3_aa: CASQGRVGGRGSYNEQFF
cdr3_nt: TGTGCCAGCCAAGGCCGGGTGGGTGGGAGAGGCTCCTACAATGAGCAGTTCTTC
v_call: TRBV28
d_call: .
clone_size: many
j_call: TRBJ2-1

cdr3_aa: CASSMLQANQPQHF
cdr3_nt: TGTGCCAGTAGTATGTTACAGGCGAATCAGCCCCAGCATTTT
v_call: TRBV19
d_call: .
clone_size: few
j_call: TRBJ1-5

cdr3_aa: CASSVLAGGGEQFF
cdr3_nt: TGTGCCAGCAGCGTTCTAGCGGGGGGCGGTGAGCAGTTCTTC
v_call: TRBV9
d_call: TRBD2
clone_size: .
j_call: TRBJ2-1

cdr3_aa: CASSATGGYEQYF
cdr3_nt: TGTGCCAGCAGCGCGACAGGGGGCTACGAGCAGTACTTC
v_call: TRBV7-6
d_call: TRBD1
clone_size: .
j_call: TRBJ2-7

cdr3_aa: CASRPQWGGTLNTEAFF
cdr3_nt: TGTGCCAGCAGACCACAGTGGGGGGGGACCCTGAACACTGAAGCTTTCTTT
v_call: TRBV28
d_call: .
clone_size: .
j_call: TRBJ1-1

cdr3_aa: CASSLVDTEAFF
cdr3_nt: TGTGCCAGCAGCTTGGTTGACACTGAAGCTTTCTTT
v_call: TRBV5-6
d_call: .
clone_size: .
j_call: TRBJ1-1

cdr3_aa: CASSVGNGVRETQYF
cdr3_nt: TGTGCCAGCAGCGTAGGGAACGGGGTTAGAGAGACCCAGTACTTC
v_call: TRBV9
d_call: .
clone_size: .
j_call: TRBJ2-5

cdr3_aa: CASSFYTGELFF
cdr3_nt: TGTGCCAGCAGCTTCTACACCGGGGAGCTGTTTTTT
v_call: TRBV7-9
d_call: .
clone_size: hyperexpanded
j_call: TRBJ2-2

cdr3_aa: CAWTRGNSPLHF
cdr3_nt: TGTGCCTGGACCCGCGGGAATTCACCCCTCCACTTT
v_call: TRBV30
d_call: .
clone_size: .
j_call: TRBJ1-6

cdr3_aa: CASSLSSGRPKNIQYF
cdr3_nt: TGTGCCAGCAGTTTGTCCAGCGGGAGGCCCAAAAACATTCAGTACTTC
v_call: TRBV27
d_call: TRBD2
clone_size: .
j_call: TRBJ2-4

cdr3_aa: CASSSQSGNTIYF
cdr3_nt: TGTGCCAGCAGCTCCCAATCTGGAAACACCATATATTTT
v_call: TRBV7-9
d_call: .
clone_size: once
j_call: TRBJ1-3

cdr3_aa: CASSDEPIAYEQYF
cdr3_nt: TGCGCCAGCAGCGACGAGCCTATAGCTTACGAGCAGTACTTC
v_call: TRBV5-1
d_call: .
clone_size: .
j_call: TRBJ2-7

cdr3_aa: CASRNDLWVPEAFF
cdr3_nt: TGTGCCAGCAGAAATGACCTGTGGGTCCCTGAAGCTTTCTTT
v_call: TRBV5-4
d_call: .
clone_size: .
j_call: TRBJ1-1

cdr3_aa: CASSLLWDEQYF
cdr3_nt: TGTGCCAGCAGCCTTCTTTGGGACGAGCAGTACTTC
v_call: TRBV7-6
d_call: .
clone_size: .
j_call: TRBJ2-7

cdr3_aa: CASSPRGPATDTQYF
cdr3_nt: TGCGCCAGCAGCCCCCGGGGCCCTGCCACAGATACGCAGTATTTT
v_call: TRBV5-1
d_call: .
clone_size: .
j_call: TRBJ2-3

cdr3_aa: CASSLVAGGLFF
cdr3_nt: TGTGCCAGCAGCTTAGTTGCGGGGGGTCTGTTCTTC
v_call: TRBV11-2
d_call: TRBD2
clone_size: .
j_call: TRBJ2-1

cdr3_aa: CASSLGLAGESEQYF
cdr3_nt: TGCGCCAGCAGCCTAGGACTAGCGGGAGAGAGCGAGCAGTACTTC
v_call: TRBV5-1
d_call: TRBD2
clone_size: few
j_call: TRBJ2-7

cdr3_aa: CAIGDGYTDTQYF
cdr3_nt: TGTGCCATCGGGGACGGCTACACAGATACGCAGTATTTT
v_call: TRBV10-3
d_call: .
clone_size: .
j_call: TRBJ2-3

cdr3_aa: CASSLIGEGLQYF
cdr3_nt: TGTGCCAGCAGCTTAATAGGGGAGGGGTTGCAGTACTTC
v_call: TRBV7-9
d_call: TRBD2
clone_size: .
j_call: TRBJ2-7

cdr3_aa: CSVETSGGKETQYF
cdr3_nt: TGCAGCGTTGAAACCTCAGGGGGCAAAGAGACCCAGTACTTC
v_call: TRBV29-1
d_call: TRBD1
clone_size: .
j_call: TRBJ2-5

cdr3_aa: CASSAGTEQPQHF
cdr3_nt: TGTGCCAGCAGCGCCGGGACAGAACAGCCCCAGCATTTT
v_call: TRBV9
d_call: TRBD1
clone_size: .
j_call: TRBJ1-5

cdr3_aa: CASSLVGNTGELFF
cdr3_nt: TGTGCCAGCAGCTTGGTAGGAAACACCGGGGAGCTGTTTTTT
v_call: TRBV5-5
d_call: .
clone_size: .
j_call: TRBJ2-2

cdr3_aa: CASSLAGGGETQYF
cdr3_nt: TGTGCCAGCAGTTTAGCGGGAGGCGGCGAGACCCAGTACTTC
v_call: TRBV28
d_call: TRBD2
clone_size: .
j_call: TRBJ2-5

cdr3_aa: CASSWGSRSAFF
cdr3_nt: TGTGCCAGCAGTTGGGGAAGTCGATCAGCTTTCTTT
v_call: TRBV28
d_call: .
clone_size: .
j_call: TRBJ1-1

cdr3_aa: CASSSSGSADGYGYTF
cdr3_nt: TGTGCCAGCAGCTCCAGTGGTTCGGCAGACGGCTATGGCTACACCTTC
v_call: TRBV7-3
d_call: .
clone_size: .
j_call: TRBJ1-2

cdr3_aa: CASSSRIDTQYF
cdr3_nt: TGCGCCAGCAGCTCCCGTATCGATACGCAGTATTTT
v_call: TRBV5-1
d_call: .
clone_size: few
j_call: TRBJ2-3